This TCR beta chain is drawn from a study of cytomegalovirus exposure and HLA in healthy donors. Study in general: From HLA-typed donors, an early data release held roughly 89 million unique TCRs. General study points: Per published accounts, TCR beta sequences correctly predicted the HLA-A and HLA-B alleles of most subjects. The study designated 150 to 200 TCR beta chains cytomegalovirus-associated.

Primers for the PCR totalled 60 Vbeta and 13 Jbeta. Here immunoSEQ multiplex PCR was the method, and the copy in TCRdb shows in-frame clones only, minus some. The repertoire includes some 130,000 clones, around three quarters of them detected once, and about 2% sits in the top ten. This clone was seen only a few times. Its antigen remains unidentified. This CDR3 contains 18 residues. The rearrangement joins TRBV21-1 to TRBJ1-5; TRBD1, the D gene given by the table, was not confirmed from the DNA. TRBV21-1 is annotated as a pseudogene. The sequence derives from a man younger than 30 in good health and CMV-seronegative. The sequenced material came from PBMCs. For the CDR3, the DNA is TGTGCCAGCCTCAAAGTAGGGTGTGAGACAGGGAGCAATCAGCCCCAGCATTTT. It specifies CASLKVGCETGSNQPQHF.